This T cell receptor beta chain was recovered during a study of sequential checkpoint blockade in melanoma. Overall study context: Each arm's sequence ended with maintenance nivolumab. DNA from 90 to 100 pretreatment tumor samples underwent TCRβ immunosequencing. Matched biopsies came pretreatment and at week 13 for approximately 20 patients. Notes on the study in general: Clinical benefit was about 30 times likelier when tumor T-cell fraction and clonality increased.

This table comes from immunoSEQ multiplex PCR, and its TCRdb copy is limited to in-frame clones, with some not included. The table records 1,500 to 2,000 clones, roughly 23% of them present only once. This clone ranks as medium-sized. Its cognate antigen is unknown. Sample treatment: randomized to nivolumab then ipilimumab (arm A) or the reverse (arm B). The sequence came from a human donor with melanoma. Here the sequenced sample was tumor tissue (inferred from file names), taken from a patient given nivolumab and ipilimumab in sequence.

The CDR3 is CASSLNWRGPSYEQYF. Written as DNA, the CDR3 is TGTGCCAGCAGCTTGAATTGGCGGGGGCCCTCCTACGAGCAGTACTTC. This chain connects TRBV11-3 to TRBJ2-7, with a possible D match to TRBD2 (7 bases). The germline CDR1 and CDR2 sequences are SGHNT and YENEEA. Trimming took 3 bases from V and 0 from J, leaving 15 bases between them. The CDR3 consists of 16 residues.